Below, one T cell receptor beta chain is given with its context. This CDR3 has 16 amino acids. Trimming shortened V by 6 bases and J by 0 bases, and 15 bases separated the two germline ends. Germline V gene data show CDR1 as MNHEY and CDR2 as SMNVEV (reference sequence). The record originates from a study of cytomegalovirus exposure and HLA in healthy donors. Looking at the study overall: Genotyping of nearly 400 donors showed that around 86% belonged to the Caucasian-associated ancestry cluster.

The study ran its PCR with 60 Vbeta and 13 Jbeta primers. The protocol was immunoSEQ multiplex PCR, while the TCRdb copy is restricted to in-frame clones and leaves out a portion. The table shows about 150,000 clones, with roughly four fifths occurring only once. V gene TRBV27 combines with J gene TRBJ2-1; D perhaps matches TRBD2 (6 bases). The specimen sequenced was PBMCs. The receptor was derived from a man aged 35-49 years in good health and CMV-seronegative. The CDR3 reads CASRSLARASYNEQFF. The CDR3 bases are TGTGCCAGCAGGTCACTAGCCCGGGCCTCCTACAATGAGCAGTTCTTC.